The 21 T cell receptor beta chains in this list originate from one sample, sequenced in a study of monozygotic twins with inflammatory bowel disease. Each CDR3 protein gets one entry in TCRdb, which reprocessed the 5' RACE reads and gives no DNA. Reported are more than 300,000 distinct CDR3 sequences; the ten largest clones contain 2% to 3%. What was sequenced was blood. The receptors here all came from a human donor with ulcerative colitis or Crohn's disease, or a healthy co-twin of an affected twin (not recorded which).

The J gene is TRBJ1-1, the V gene TRBV7-7; TCRdb picks TRBD1, but there is no DNA to check that call. Germline CDR1 reads SSHAT; CDR2 reads FNYEAQ (reference sequence). The CDR3 has 15 amino acids. CDR3 sequence reads: CASSPAAGTAGEAFF.

This CDR3 reads CASTHSDEQYF. The rearrangement links TRBV6-2 or TRBV6-3 to TRBJ2-7. The germline V gene has CDR1 MNHEY and CDR2 SVGEGT. The length of the CDR3 is 11 residues.

The gene calls are TRBV5-5 and TRBJ2-7; the TCRdb call, TRBD1, lacks DNA for checking. This CDR3 spans 12 amino acids. Germline-derived CDR1 and CDR2 are SGHKS and YYEKEE (reference sequence). CDR3 sequence reads: CASISGTYEQYF.

This rearrangement joins TRBV25-1 to TRBJ1-1. Germline V gene data show CDR1 as MGHDK and CDR2 as SYGVNS. There are 14 residues in the CDR3. The CDR3 here is CASSELRDHTEAFF.

The gene calls are TRBV6-5 and TRBJ2-7; TCRdb indicates TRBD1, and absent DNA this call remains unverified. Germline CDR1 is MNHEY and CDR2 is SVGAGI. CDR3 length equals 14 residues. CDR3: CASSYDRAAGEQYF.

The CDR3 reads CASSEGLAGGVEQYF. V usage is TRBV6-1 and J usage is TRBJ2-7; with no DNA, the TCRdb D assignment of TRBD2 cannot be verified. The CDR3 contains 15 residues. CDR1 is MNHNS, CDR2 SASEGT, per germline.

V is TRBV12-3 or TRBV12-4 and J is TRBJ2-7. The CDR3 covers 11 residues. CDR3 sequence: CASSLKREQYF.

This sequence joins TRBV7-8 and TRBJ1-5; TCRdb outputs TRBD1, but without DNA this stays unchecked. The CDR3 totals 17 residues. The germline V gene encodes CDR1 SGHVS and CDR2 FQNEAQ. The CDR3: CASSSAGTVGSDQPQHF.

CDR3 amino acids: CASSSVPLSSYEQYF. The chain carries TRBV19 and TRBJ2-7. The CDR3 contains 15 residues. Germline values: CDR1 LNHDA, CDR2 SQIVND (reference sequence). Full variable domain (rest looked up from reference TRBV19 and TRBJ2-7): DGGITQSPKYLFRKEGQNVTLSCEQNLNHDAMYWYRQDPGQGLRLIYYSQIVNDFQKGDIAEGYSVSREKKESFPLTVTSAQKNPTAFYLCASSSVPLSSYEQYFGPGTRLTVT.

The J gene is TRBJ1-1, the V gene TRBV7-3; the TCRdb call, TRBD1, lacks DNA for checking. Germline values: CDR1 SGHTA, CDR2 FQGTGA. CDR3 size: 15 residues. The CDR3 sequence is CASSLTGDGMNEAFF.

The chain uses TRBV7-9 and TRBJ2-7; TCRdb proposes TRBD1, but this gene call is untestable without DNA. The germline CDR1 and CDR2 sequences are SEHNR and FQNEAQ (reference sequence). The CDR3 extends over 15 amino acids. CDR3 sequence: CASSSLDNPLREQYF.

The genes are TRBV7-9 and TRBJ2-1. This CDR3 contains 14 residues. From germline, CDR1 is SEHNR and CDR2 FQNEAQ (reference sequence). CDR3 residues: CASSSEKGYNEQFF.

The J gene is TRBJ1-6, the V gene TRBV25-1; TCRdb's assignment of TRBD1 cannot be checked, as there is no DNA. The CDR3 loop spans 16 amino acids. Germline CDR1 and CDR2: MGHDK and SYGVNS. The chain's CDR3 is CASSPGQGARNSPLHF.

The chain recombines TRBV20-1 with TRBJ2-7; TCRdb's D gene call, TRBD2, goes unchecked for lack of DNA. The CDR3 length is 15 residues. The V gene's germline CDR1 is DFQATT and CDR2 SNEGSKA (reference sequence). CDR3 region: CSATPLPSGSYEQYF.

The CDR3 is CASSSNREGPGNTIYF. This chain uses TRBV12-3 or TRBV12-4 with TRBJ1-3; the TCRdb call, TRBD1, lacks DNA for checking. The CDR3 extends over 16 amino acids.

V usage is TRBV7-9 and J usage is TRBJ2-2. The germline V gene has CDR1 SEHNR and CDR2 FQNEAQ (reference sequence). The CDR3 is 14 amino acids. The CDR3 spells CASIGILYTGELFF.

The rearrangement links TRBV6-5 to TRBJ2-7; TCRdb proposes TRBD1, but this gene call is untestable without DNA. CDR1 and CDR2 (germline): MNHEY, SVGAGI. The CDR3 runs to 12 residues. The CDR3 protein is CASSRGPYEQYF.

The chain joins TRBV5-6 to TRBJ1-5. Germline V CDR1 and CDR2: SGHDT, YYEEEE. This CDR3 comprises 16 residues. CDR3 residues: CASSLGSGGFNQPQHF.

This chain uses TRBV11-2 with TRBJ2-4; TCRdb's assignment of TRBD1 cannot be checked, as there is no DNA. The length of the CDR3 is 13 residues. Germline V lookup: CDR1 SGHAT, CDR2 FQNNGV. CDR3 region: CASSLDPGVIQYF.

This chain links TRBV5-1 with TRBJ2-3; TCRdb outputs TRBD2, but without DNA this stays unchecked. Germline CDR1 reads SGHRS; CDR2 reads YFSETQ. This CDR3 region has 16 residues. Here the CDR3 reads CASSVTGTRGTDTQYF.

The CDR3: CASSPTSGRGQYF. The chain joins TRBV19 to TRBJ2-3; TCRdb picks TRBD2, but there is no DNA to check that call. Germline V lookup: CDR1 LNHDA, CDR2 SQIVND (reference sequence). This CDR3 is built from 13 residues.